Sequencing of this T cell receptor beta chain was carried out in a study of identical twins' blood T cells. Germline V gives CDR1 SGDLS, CDR2 YYNGEE. V dropped 5 bases and J dropped 6; count of bases not matched to a gene: 7. The CDR3 has 13 residues. TCRdb recomputed calls from the 5' RACE reads with MiXCR, one row per CDR3 protein. The repertoire holds 350,000 to 400,000 distinct CDR3 sequences, with over 25% as singletons. Of note for this clonotype: Antigen specificity is unknown.

The three twin pairs were reared together, likely meeting the same infections. Study-wide findings and caveats: Twins shared about as many clonotypes as their cloneset sizes predicted.

The chain has TRBV9 and TRBJ1-2; 7 bases map to TRBD1. The receptor was isolated from a woman aged 18-50 years in good health. The sample was PBMCs. CDR3 region: CASRGTGADGYTF. Written as DNA, the CDR3 is TGTGCCAGCAGGGGTACAGGGGCGGATGGCTACACCTTC.